This is a list of T cell receptor beta chains from one sample in a study of blood T cell repertoires in COVID-19. Method: immunoSEQ multiplex PCR; TCRdb's copy keeps in-frame clones and lacks some. The sample shows 250,000 to 350,000 clones, approximately 80% of them seen only once. Sequenced: peripheral blood. The receptors originated from a woman between 50 and 59 years old with active or convalescent COVID-19. CDR3s include the opening cysteine and the closing phenylalanine or tryptophan. A D gene is named only where the DNA matches it firmly. For some rows the clone size is stated as once, few or many, or as a class when expanded; others skip it.

J,D,size,V,CDR3,DNA
TRBJ2-7,TRBD1,NA,TRBV29-1,CSVQGSSYEQYF,TGCAGCGTACAGGGGTCCTCCTACGAGCAGTACTTC
TRBJ1-2,NA,once,TRBV20-1,CSADSLGGYTF,TGCAGCGCGGACAGTTTGGGTGGCTACACCTTC
TRBJ1-2,NA,NA,TRBV15,CATSRDRQFNYGYTF,TGTGCCACCAGCAGAGATCGACAGTTCAACTATGGCTACACCTTC
TRBJ2-1,NA,NA,TRBV21-1,CASSKAPGEPSSYNEQFF,TGTGCCAGCAGCAAAGCCCCCGGGGAGCCGAGCTCCTACAATGAGCAGTTCTTC
TRBJ2-7,TRBD1,NA,TRBV9,CASSVPGQGNEQYF,TGTGCCAGCAGCGTACCGGGACAGGGGAACGAGCAGTACTTC
TRBJ1-1,NA,few,TRBV12-3/TRBV12-4,CASSLQESEAFF,TGTGCCAGCAGCCTACAGGAATCTGAAGCTTTCTTT
TRBJ1-1,NA,few,TRBV28,CASSLPPDTEAFF,TGTGCCAGCAGTTTACCCCCCGACACTGAAGCTTTCTTT
TRBJ1-1,NA,once,TRBV11-3,CASSFKGDTEAFF,TGTGCCAGCAGCTTTAAGGGGGACACTGAAGCTTTCTTT
TRBJ2-7,NA,NA,TRBV5-1,CASSLITQVGSSEQYF,TGCGCCAGCAGCCTAATAACCCAGGTCGGAAGTTCCGAGCAGTACTTC
TRBJ2-3,TRBD2,NA,TRBV10-3,CATRGTSGRLDTQYF,TGTGCCACGAGGGGGACTAGCGGGAGGCTAGATACGCAGTATTTT
TRBJ2-5,NA,few,TRBV5-4,CASSSRDYSETQYF,TGTGCCAGCAGCTCCCGCGACTATTCCGAGACCCAGTACTTC
TRBJ2-7,TRBD2,few,TRBV30,CAWSNSGFLPEQYF,TGTGCCTGGAGTAATAGCGGGTTCCTTCCCGAGCAGTACTTC
TRBJ1-5,TRBD1,NA,TRBV6-5,CASSRGSQPQHF,TGTGCCAGCAGCAGGGGGTCCCAGCCCCAGCATTTT
TRBJ1-5,NA,NA,TRBV30,CAWSVGRGSYQPQHF,TGTGCCTGGAGTGTAGGGCGGGGTTCCTATCAGCCCCAGCATTTT
TRBJ1-4,TRBD1,NA,TRBV28,CASSVTGPNEKLFF,TGTGCCAGCAGTGTGACAGGGCCTAATGAAAAACTGTTTTTT
TRBJ1-5,NA,NA,TRBV7-8,CASSRGLAQPQHF,TGTGCCAGCAGCCGAGGCTTGGCTCAGCCCCAGCATTTT
TRBJ2-5,TRBD2,NA,TRBV27,CASSWEGRVKETQYF,TGTGCCAGCAGTTGGGAGGGGCGCGTGAAAGAGACCCAGTACTTC
TRBJ1-1,NA,NA,TRBV5-6,CASSFKNTEAFF,TGTGCCAGCAGCTTCAAGAACACTGAAGCTTTCTTT
TRBJ2-7,TRBD2,NA,TRBV11-2,CASSLRLAGTYEQYF,TGTGCCAGCAGCTTAAGACTAGCGGGAACCTACGAGCAGTACTTC
TRBJ1-6,TRBD1,NA,TRBV5-1,CASSLGGQYYNSPLHF,TGCGCCAGCAGCCTTGGGGGACAGTACTATAATTCACCCCTCCACTTT
TRBJ2-7,TRBD1,few,TRBV5-1,CASSAGTGISSYEQYF,TGCGCCAGCAGCGCAGGGACAGGGATTAGCTCCTACGAGCAGTACTTC
TRBJ1-4,TRBD1,NA,TRBV3-1/TRBV3-2,CASSQRTGTGPEKLFF,TGTGCCAGCAGCCAACGGACCGGGACAGGGCCTGAAAAACTGTTTTTT
TRBJ2-7,TRBD2,NA,TRBV5-1,CASSVAGRGDEQYF,TGCGCCAGCAGCGTAGCGGGAAGGGGAGACGAGCAGTACTTC
TRBJ2-3,TRBD2,NA,TRBV28,CASSFPRTSTIRDTQYF,TGTGCCAGCAGTTTTCCCCGGACTAGCACAATTAGAGATACGCAGTATTTT
TRBJ1-5,TRBD1,NA,TRBV3-1/TRBV3-2,CASSQEGGWQPQHF,TGTGCCAGCAGCCAAGAAGGGGGCTGGCAGCCCCAGCATTTT
TRBJ1-2,NA,NA,TRBV27,CASSRRQDYGYTF,TGTGCCAGCAGCCGCCGACAGGACTATGGCTACACCTTC
TRBJ1-2,TRBD1,NA,TRBV6-4,CASSASPRTTGGPSYGYTF,TGTGCCAGCAGTGCCTCACCCCGTACTACAGGGGGCCCGTCTTATGGCTACACCTTC
TRBJ2-7,TRBD2,NA,TRBV7-9,CASSLGGLAGVSEQYF,TGTGCCAGCAGCTTAGGGGGACTAGCGGGAGTCAGCGAGCAGTACTTC
TRBJ1-5,NA,few,TRBV28,CASSRTSNQPQHF,TGTGCCAGCAGTAGGACTTCCAATCAGCCCCAGCATTTT
TRBJ1-5,TRBD1,NA,TRBV4-2,CASSQDLTGENNQPQHF,TGTGCCAGCAGCCAAGATTTGACAGGGGAGAACAATCAGCCCCAGCATTTT
TRBJ1-5,TRBD1,many,TRBV28,CASSQTGIGNQPQHF,TGTGCCAGCAGTCAGACAGGGATCGGCAATCAGCCCCAGCATTTT
TRBJ1-2,NA,few,TRBV27,CASGPTGRYGYTF,TGTGCCAGCGGACCTACAGGGCGCTATGGCTACACCTTC
TRBJ1-1,NA,NA,TRBV2,CASSEVRGRYTEAFF,TGTGCCAGCAGTGAAGTCAGGGGAAGGTACACTGAAGCTTTCTTT